Described below is a single T cell receptor (beta chain) sequence and its context. What it binds is unknown. It was with 60 Vbeta and 13 Jbeta primers that the PCR ran. Sequenced by immunoSEQ multiplex PCR; TCRdb stores in-frame clones only, minus some. The data contain 120,000 to 150,000 clones, around 85% of them singletons. This sample was taken from a study of cytomegalovirus exposure and HLA in healthy donors. Study-wide results and caveats: The presence/absence work took it that sequencing depth was about the same across donors.

Source material: PBMCs. The receptor comes from a woman in her thirties in good health and CMV-seronegative.

Here the CDR3 reads CASRPERGGTIDTQYF. The CDR3 coding sequence is TGTGCCAGCCGCCCGGAGCGGGGGGGAACAATTGATACGCAGTATTTT. The V and J genes are TRBV7-9 and TRBJ2-3; 10 positions agree with TRBD2. Looked up from germline, CDR1 is SEHNR and CDR2 is FQNEAQ (reference sequence). V lost 8 bases and J lost 6; bases outside the gene matches: 14. The CDR3 length is 16 residues.